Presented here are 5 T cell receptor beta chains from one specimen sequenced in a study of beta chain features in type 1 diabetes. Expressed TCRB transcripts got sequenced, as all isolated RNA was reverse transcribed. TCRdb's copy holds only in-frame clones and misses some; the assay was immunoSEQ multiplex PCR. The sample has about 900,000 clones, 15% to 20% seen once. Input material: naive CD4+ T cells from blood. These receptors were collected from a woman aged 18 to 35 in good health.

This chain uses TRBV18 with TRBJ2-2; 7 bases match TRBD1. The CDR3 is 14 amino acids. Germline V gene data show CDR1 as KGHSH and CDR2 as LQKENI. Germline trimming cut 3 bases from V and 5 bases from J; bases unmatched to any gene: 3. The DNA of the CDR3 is TGTGCCAGCTCACCGAACAGGGGAACCGGGGAGCTGTTTTTT. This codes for CASSPNRGTGELFF.

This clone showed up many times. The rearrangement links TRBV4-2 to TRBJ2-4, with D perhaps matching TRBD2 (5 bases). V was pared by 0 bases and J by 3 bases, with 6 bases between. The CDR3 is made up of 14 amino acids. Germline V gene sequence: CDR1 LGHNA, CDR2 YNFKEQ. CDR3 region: CASSQDRDKNIQYF. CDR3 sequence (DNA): TGTGCCAGCAGCCAAGACCGGGACAAAAACATTCAGTACTTC.

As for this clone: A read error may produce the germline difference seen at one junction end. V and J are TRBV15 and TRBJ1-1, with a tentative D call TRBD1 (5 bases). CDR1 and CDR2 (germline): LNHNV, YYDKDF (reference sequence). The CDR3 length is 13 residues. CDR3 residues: CATSRDKDTEAFF. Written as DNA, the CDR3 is TGTGCCACCAGCAGAGATAAGGACACCGAAGCTTTCTTT.

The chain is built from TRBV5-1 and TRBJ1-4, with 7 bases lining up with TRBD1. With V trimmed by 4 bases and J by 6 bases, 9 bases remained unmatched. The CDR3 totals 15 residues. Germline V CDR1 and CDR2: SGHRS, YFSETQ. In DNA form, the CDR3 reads TGCGCCAGCAGCCCCCGACAGGGTCGAGATGAAAAACTGTTTTTT. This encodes CASSPRQGRDEKLFF.

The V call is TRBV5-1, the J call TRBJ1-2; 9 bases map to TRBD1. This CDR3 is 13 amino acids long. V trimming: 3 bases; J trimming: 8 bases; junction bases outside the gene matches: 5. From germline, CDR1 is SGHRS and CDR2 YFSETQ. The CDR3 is CASSSTGGEGYTF. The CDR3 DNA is TGCGCCAGCAGCTCAACAGGGGGCGAGGGCTACACCTTC.